The 15 T cell receptor beta chains in this list originate from one sample, sequenced in a study of shared clonotypes between healthy human individuals. Assay used: immunoSEQ multiplex PCR; TCRdb lists only in-frame clones, some missing. This repertoire shows some 580,000 clones, 95% to 98% found once; its top ten account for around 0.057%. Material for sequencing was naive CD4+ T cells sorted from blood. Subset of the sample: CD45RA+ positively selected. The receptor source for this set is a woman younger than 45 in good health.

This clone was found once. The rearrangement joins TRBV10-2 to TRBJ1-4, with 7 bases that match TRBD1. Germline CDR1 WSHSY, CDR2 SAAADI. V dropped 8 bases and J dropped 7; count of bases not matched to a gene: 7. CDR3 length: 13 amino acids. As DNA, the CDR3 is TGCGCCAGCCAAGGGGGCGAGTTTGAAAAACTGTTTTTT. This encodes CASQGGEFEKLFF.

The DNA of the CDR3 is TGTGCCAGCAGGCCCTGGACACTTAATTCACCCCTCCACTTT. As protein: CASRPWTLNSPLHF. The gene calls are TRBV2 and TRBJ1-6; the D gene is possibly TRBD1 (5 bases). Between the trimmed V and J ends, which lost 6 bases and 6 bases, there was a span of 12 bases. The germline V gene has CDR1 SNHLY and CDR2 FYNNEI. CDR3 length: 14 residues.

The J gene is TRBJ2-7, the V gene TRBV28; the D is unclear. Trimming removed 9 bases from V and 4 bases from J, with 16 bases in between. Germline V gene lookup returns CDR1 MDHEN and CDR2 SYDVKM. The CDR3 is made up of 13 amino acids. The CDR3: CASLSGLRYEQYF. Written as DNA, the CDR3 is TGTGCCAGTCTCTCCGGGTTAAGGTACGAGCAGTACTTC.

Regarding this clone: Different DNA sequences within this sample yield the same CDR3. This chain joins TRBV6-1 and TRBJ1-1; D is unresolved. V shed 5 bases and J shed 0 bases, with 7 bases lying between them. The CDR3 loop spans 13 amino acids. Germline-derived CDR1 and CDR2 are MNHNS and SASEGT. In DNA, the CDR3 is TGTGCCAGCAGTAACATTATGAACACTGAAGCTTTCTTT. As protein: CASSNIMNTEAFF.

The V gene is TRBV2, the J gene TRBJ1-2; a weak D match, TRBD1 (6 bases). Trimming took 5 bases from V and 6 from J, leaving 16 bases between them. CDR1 SNHLY and CDR2 FYNNEI come from the germline V gene. The CDR3 spans 14 residues. The CDR3 loop is CASSIQGGEDGYTF. The CDR3 DNA reads as TGTGCCAGCAGTATACAGGGCGGGGAAGATGGCTACACCTTC.

The chain employs TRBV7-4 and TRBJ2-7; the D is unclear. Between the trimmed V and J ends, which lost 2 bases and 6 bases, there was a span of 14 bases. The CDR3 spans 14 residues. From germline, CDR1 is SGHVT and CDR2 SQSDAQ. The CDR3, as DNA: TGTGCCAGCAGCTTAAACCGGTGGAACTTCGAGCAGTACTTC. It encodes CASSLNRWNFEQYF.

The chain has TRBV28 and TRBJ2-5, with unresolved D. The CDR3 is 13 amino acids. The V gene lost 6 bases and the J gene lost 4 bases, with 12 bases spanning the gap. Germline loops: CDR1 MDHEN, CDR2 SYDVKM. The CDR3 reads CASRETSRETQYF. Here the CDR3 DNA reads TGTGCCAGCAGGGAGACCAGTAGAGAGACCCAGTACTTC.

In DNA, the CDR3 is TGTGCCAGCAGCCCGTTCTCCTCCCCACTATATATCGAGCAGTACTTC. As protein: CASSPFSSPLYIEQYF. This chain links TRBV7-9 with TRBJ2-7, with D unclear. The V gene lost 5 bases and the J gene lost 6 bases, with 23 bases spanning the gap. This CDR3 comprises 16 residues. The germline V gene has CDR1 SEHNR and CDR2 FQNEAQ (reference sequence).

For the CDR3, the DNA is TGTGCCATCGGCCCCACTAGCGGCACTGAAGCTTTCTTT. Translation: CAIGPTSGTEAFF. The chain has TRBV10-3 and TRBJ1-1; D is unresolved. This CDR3 contains 13 residues. The V gene lost 8 bases and the J gene lost 4 bases, with 14 bases spanning the gap. CDR1 and CDR2 (germline): ENHRY, SYGVKD.

This rearrangement joins TRBV9 to TRBJ2-3, with D unclear. V was pared by 5 bases and J by 2 bases, with 9 bases between. This CDR3 is 13 amino acids long. CDR1 is SGDLS and CDR2 is YYNGEE in the germline V gene. The CDR3 bases are TGTGCCAGCAGTCCCTTCGTCACAGATACGCAGTATTTT. This translates into CASSPFVTDTQYF. Looking up the rest from reference TRBV9 and TRBJ2-3 gives the full variable domain: DSGVTQTPKHLITATGQRVTLRCSPRSGDLSVYWYQQSLDQGLQFLIQYYNGEERAKGNILERFSAQQFPDLHSELNLSSLELGDSALYFCASSPFVTDTQYFGPGTRLTVL.

This clone was recorded only once. The chain employs TRBV6-6 and TRBJ2-7; a weak D match, TRBD1 (5 bases). Germline CDR1 and CDR2: MNHNY and SVGAGI (reference sequence). The CDR3 contains 13 residues. V lost 5 bases and J 3 bases, leaving 11 bases between the germline ends. The CDR3 is CASSPTENYEQYF. The CDR3 DNA sequence: TGTGCCAGCAGTCCGACAGAGAACTACGAGCAGTACTTC.

The genes are TRBV28 and TRBJ1-4; TRBD1 might be the D (5 bases). The CDR3 runs 14 residues. Trimming took off 6 bases at V and 5 bases at J, with 13 bases between the two ends. Germline V gene lookup returns CDR1 MDHEN and CDR2 SYDVKM. The CDR3 loop is CASSINRGNEKLFF. CDR3 coding DNA: TGTGCCAGCAGCATAAATCGGGGCAATGAAAAACTGTTTTTT.

Turning to this clone: Other DNA sequences in this specimen translate into the identical CDR3. The chain employs TRBV28 and TRBJ2-7; tentative D call: TRBD2 (6 bases). Trimming removed 4 bases at V and 0 bases at J, with 10 bases between. CDR3 length: 14 residues. Germline V lookup: CDR1 MDHEN, CDR2 SYDVKM. CDR3 sequence: CASSYPGSSYEQYF. The CDR3 DNA is TGTGCCAGCAGTTATCCCGGGAGCTCCTACGAGCAGTACTTC.

This clone was recorded only once. CDR3 DNA: TGTGCCAGCAGCTTAGGTTTTGCCGGGGAGCTGTTTTTT. Translation gives CASSLGFAGELFF. This chain uses TRBV7-3 with TRBJ2-2, with D hard to call. Trimming removed 2 bases at V and 6 bases at J, with 7 bases between. This CDR3 comprises 13 residues. Per the germline V gene, CDR1 is SGHTA and CDR2 is FQGTGA.

This chain links TRBV28 with TRBJ1-5; D unresolved. With 2 bases removed from V and 1 base from J, the gap between germline ends came to 6 bases. The CDR3 spans 14 residues. Germline V CDR1 and CDR2: MDHEN, SYDVKM. CDR3 nucleotide sequence: TGTGCCAGCAGTTTAGTTGACAGCAATCAGCCCCAGCATTTT. Translating gives CASSLVDSNQPQHF.